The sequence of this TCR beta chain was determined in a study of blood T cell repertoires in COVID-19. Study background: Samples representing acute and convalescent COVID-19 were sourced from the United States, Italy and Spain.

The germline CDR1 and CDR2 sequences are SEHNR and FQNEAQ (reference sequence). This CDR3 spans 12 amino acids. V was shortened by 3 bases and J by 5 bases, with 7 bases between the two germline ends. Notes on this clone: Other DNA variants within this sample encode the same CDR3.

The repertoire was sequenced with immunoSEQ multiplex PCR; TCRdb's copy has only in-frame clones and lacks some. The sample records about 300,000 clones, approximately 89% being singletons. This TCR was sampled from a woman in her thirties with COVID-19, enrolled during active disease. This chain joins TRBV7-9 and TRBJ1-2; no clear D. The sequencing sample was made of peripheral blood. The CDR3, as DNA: TGTGCCAGCAGCTTCTCAGATTATGGCTACACCTTC. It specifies CASSFSDYGYTF.